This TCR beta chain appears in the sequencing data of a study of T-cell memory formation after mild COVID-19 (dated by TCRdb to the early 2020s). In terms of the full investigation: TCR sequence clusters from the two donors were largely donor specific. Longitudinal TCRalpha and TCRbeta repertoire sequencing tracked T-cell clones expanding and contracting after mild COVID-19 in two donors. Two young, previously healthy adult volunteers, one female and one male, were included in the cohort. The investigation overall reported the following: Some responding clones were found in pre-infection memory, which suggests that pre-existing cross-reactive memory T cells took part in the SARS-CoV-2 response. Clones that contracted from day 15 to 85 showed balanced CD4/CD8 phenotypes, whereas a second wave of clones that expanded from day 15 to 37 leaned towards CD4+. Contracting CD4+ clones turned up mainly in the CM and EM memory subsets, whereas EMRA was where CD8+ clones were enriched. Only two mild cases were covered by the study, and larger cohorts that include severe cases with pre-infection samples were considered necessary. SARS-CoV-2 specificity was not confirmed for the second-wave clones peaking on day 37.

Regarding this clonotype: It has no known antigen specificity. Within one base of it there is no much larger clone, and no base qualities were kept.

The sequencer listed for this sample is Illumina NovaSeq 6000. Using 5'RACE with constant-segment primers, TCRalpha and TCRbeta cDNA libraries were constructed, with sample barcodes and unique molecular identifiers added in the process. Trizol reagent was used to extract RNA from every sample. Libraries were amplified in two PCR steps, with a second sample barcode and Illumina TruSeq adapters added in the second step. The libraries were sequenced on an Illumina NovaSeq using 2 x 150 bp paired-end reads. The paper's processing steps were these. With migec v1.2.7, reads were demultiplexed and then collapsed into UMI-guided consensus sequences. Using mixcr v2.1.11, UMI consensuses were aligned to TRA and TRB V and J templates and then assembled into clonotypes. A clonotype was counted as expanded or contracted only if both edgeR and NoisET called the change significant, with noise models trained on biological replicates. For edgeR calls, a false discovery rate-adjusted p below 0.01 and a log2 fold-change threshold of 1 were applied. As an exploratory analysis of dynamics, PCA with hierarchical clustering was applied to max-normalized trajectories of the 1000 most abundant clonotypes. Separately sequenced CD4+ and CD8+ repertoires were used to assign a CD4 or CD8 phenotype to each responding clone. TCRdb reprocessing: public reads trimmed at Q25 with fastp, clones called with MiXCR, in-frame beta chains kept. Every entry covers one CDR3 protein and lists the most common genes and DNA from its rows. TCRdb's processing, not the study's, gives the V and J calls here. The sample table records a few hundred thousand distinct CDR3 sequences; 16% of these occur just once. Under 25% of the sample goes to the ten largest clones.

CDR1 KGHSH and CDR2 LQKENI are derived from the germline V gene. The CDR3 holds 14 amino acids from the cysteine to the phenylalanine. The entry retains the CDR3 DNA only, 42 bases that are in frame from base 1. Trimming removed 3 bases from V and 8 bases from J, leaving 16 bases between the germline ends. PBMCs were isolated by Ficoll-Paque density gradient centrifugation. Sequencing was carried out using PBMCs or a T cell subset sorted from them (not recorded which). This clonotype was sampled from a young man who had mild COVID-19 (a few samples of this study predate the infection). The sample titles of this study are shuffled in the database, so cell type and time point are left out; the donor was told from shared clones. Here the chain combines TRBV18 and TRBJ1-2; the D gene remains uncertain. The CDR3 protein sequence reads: CASSPGPDHWGYTF. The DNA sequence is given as TGTGCCAGCTCACCGGGCCCCGACCATTGGGGCTACACCTTC.